These 13 T cell receptor beta chains originate from one sample sequenced in a study of tumor and adjacent non-tumor tissue in lung cancer. No cell sorting was done before RNA was extracted from the tissue. Three rounds of nested PCR, following a modified ARM-PCR protocol, produced the TCRbeta library. TCRdb used MiXCR to reprocess the multiplex PCR reads, holding one entry per CDR3 protein. The table lists roughly 140,000 distinct CDR3 sequences, 60% to 70% of them singletons. The sample taken for sequencing was lung tumor tissue. These TCRs come from a man in his sixties with small cell lung cancer.

The V call is TRBV10-3, the J call TRBJ1-1; 7 bases agree with TRBD1. From germline, CDR1 is ENHRY and CDR2 SYGVKD. This CDR3 has 14 residues. The CDR3 here is CATSPGQMNTEAFF. The CDR3 DNA reads as TGTGCTACCAGCCCGGGACAGATGAACACTGAAGCTTTCTTT.

This chain uses TRBV6-6 with TRBJ1-5; TRBD1 is a possible D gene (5 bases). Trimming stripped 5 bases from V and 6 bases from J, with 14 bases between. This CDR3 region has 14 residues. CDR1 MNHNY and CDR2 SVGAGI come from the germline V gene (reference sequence). The CDR3 nucleotides read TGTGCCAGCAGTCAGGGAATCAAGAGTCAGCCCCAGCATTTT. This sequence encodes CASSQGIKSQPQHF.

As concerns this clonotype: One end of the junction is discordant with germline, which a read error may explain. The chain recombines TRBV20-1 with TRBJ1-2; D call uncertain. The germline V gene encodes CDR1 DFQATT and CDR2 SNEGSKA (reference sequence). CDR3 length: 12 amino acids. For the CDR3, the DNA is TGCAGTGCTAGTAAAAGAAACTATGGCTACATCTTC. It translates to CSASKRNYGYIF.

As for this clonotype: An end of the junction does not agree with germline; a read error may underlie this. V usage is TRBV11-2 and J usage is TRBJ2-5; 10 positions match TRBD2. This CDR3 spans 17 amino acids. The germline V gene has CDR1 SGHAT and CDR2 FQNNGV. The CDR3 sequence: CASSASVTSGSRETQYF. Here the CDR3 DNA reads TGTGCCAGCAGCGCCTCCGTGACTAGCGGGTCGCGGGAGACCCAGTATTTC.

About this clonotype itself: This is likely a read error, given that the CDR3 carries no conserved phenylalanine or tryptophan at its end. The V gene is TRBV6-5, the J gene TRBJ2-1; D not resolved. Germline V CDR1 and CDR2: MNHEY, SVGAGI. The CDR3 sequence is 14 residues long. Trimming took off 4 bases at V and 4 bases at J, with 11 bases between the two ends. The CDR3, as DNA: TGTGCCAGCAGTTCAGCTCCTAGGTACAATGAGCAGTTCTTA. As protein: CASSSAPRYNEQFL.

This clonotype was found once. One end of the junction is discordant with germline, which a read error may explain. This chain links TRBV12-3 or TRBV12-4 with TRBJ1-2; D ambiguous. This CDR3 spans 13 amino acids. The CDR3 nucleotides are TGTGCCAGCAGTAACACTTTTAACTATGACTACCACTTC. Translated, it gives CASSNTFNYDYHF.

This clonotype was seen only a few times. A junction end diverges from the germline sequence, so it may reflect a read error. The chain carries TRBV4-1 and TRBJ2-7, with D uncertain. This CDR3 is built from 14 residues. Germline CDR1 MGHRA, CDR2 YSYEKL. The CDR3 sequence: CAISLTESSYEQYF. The CDR3 DNA sequence: TGCGCCATCAGCCTGACGGAGAGCTCATACGAGCAGTACTTC.

Worth noting for this clonotype: Its ends do not fully match the called genes, so a read error is possible. V and J are TRBV7-3 and TRBJ2-1; no reliable D call. The germline V gene encodes CDR1 SGHTA and CDR2 FQGTGA. The CDR3 runs 15 residues. CDR3 amino acids: CTSSLTSAGSDEQFF. CDR3 nucleotides: TGTACCAGCAGCTTAACGTCGGCAGGAAGTGATGAGCAGTTCTTC.

On this clonotype: A much bigger clone sits one base away, suggesting this may be a read error. The chain uses TRBV5-6 and TRBJ2-1; 10 bases fit TRBD1. This CDR3 spans 16 amino acids. V gave up 3 bases and J gave up 4 bases; unmatched junction bases: 7. Germline CDR1 reads SGHDT; CDR2 reads YYEEEE. The CDR3, as DNA: TGTGCCAGCAGCTCCTACCTGGACAGGGGGTACAATGAGCAGTTCTTC. Protein product: CASSSYLDRGYNEQFF.

Of note for this clonotype: Since the CDR3 does not end with the conserved phenylalanine or tryptophan, this likely comes from a read error. V usage is TRBV12-3 or TRBV12-4 and J usage is TRBJ2-1; the D gene could be TRBD1 or TRBD2 (5 bases each). CDR3 size: 14 residues. The V gene lost 6 bases and the J gene lost 3 bases, with 12 bases spanning the gap. CDR3 region: CASSQRGGYNEQFL. The CDR3 region has the DNA TGTGCCAGCAGCCAGAGGGGCGGCTACAATGAGCAGTTCTTG.

About this clonotype itself: The germline gene is not matched at one end of the junction; a read error may be the cause. The chain is built from TRBV11-3 and TRBJ1-1, with D hard to call. Germline CDR1 SGHNT, CDR2 YENEEA. The CDR3 totals 14 residues. DNA of the CDR3: TGTGCCAGCAGCTTAAGAAGTGAGGGCACTGGAGTTTCCTTT. It codes for CASSLRSEGTGVSF.

Only a few counts were recorded for this clonotype. V usage is TRBV6-1 and J usage is TRBJ2-7; 8 bases are shared with TRBD1. There are 14 residues in the CDR3. V was pared by 7 bases and J by 4 bases, with 9 bases of the junction left unmatched. Germline-derived CDR1 and CDR2 are MNHNS and SASEGT. The CDR3 sequence: CASISRGREYEQYF. The CDR3 nucleotides read TGTGCCAGCATCTCCAGGGGGCGGGAATACGAGCAGTACTTC.

Remarks on this clonotype: The junction and the germline gene differ at one end; a read error may be behind it. The chain recombines TRBV7-8 with TRBJ2-2; D is perhaps TRBD1 or TRBD2 (7 bases each). This CDR3 comprises 16 residues. Germline V gene lookup returns CDR1 SGHVS and CDR2 FQNEAQ. DNA for the CDR3: TGTGCCAGTAGCCTGAGACAGGGAGGGAACACCGGGGAACTGTTTTTT. Protein: CASSLRQGGNTGELFF. The variable domain in full, completed from reference TRBV7-8 and TRBJ2-2, reads GAGVSQSPRYKVAKRGQDVALRCDPISGHVSLFWYQQALGQGPEFLTYFQNEAQLDKSGLPSDRFFAERPEGSVSTLKIQRTQQEDSAVYLCASSLRQGGNTGELFFGEGSRLTVL.